By share, the clone carrying this T cell receptor beta chain ranks as medium-sized (0.01 to 0.1%). Its antigen is not identified. Time point described: sample taken at primary tumor resection. The donors, 60 to 80 patients with untreated early-stage non-small cell lung cancer, provided the samples. Frozen PBMC, nontumor lung or tumor provided whole RNA, which was sequenced unsorted. The CDR3 contains 17 residues. The data originate from a study of spatial heterogeneity in lung cancer. Background on the study: More beta-chain than alpha-chain sequences were consistently detected. General study points: For expanded intratumoral alpha and beta TCRs, counts tracked tumor mutation counts.

TCRdb itself ran the 5' RACE reads through MiXCR, one entry per CDR3 protein. Seen here are about 20,000 distinct CDR3 sequences, approximately 15% observed once, and the top ten hold about 31%. The sequences come from lung tumor tissue, collected at surgery. This receptor was obtained from a female donor with early-stage non-small cell lung cancer. The chain joins TRBV21-1 to TRBJ2-2. TRBV21-1 is listed as a pseudogene. CDR3 in amino acids: CASSKEGNRRTTGELFF. CDR3 DNA: TGTGCCAGCAGCAAAGAGGGTAATCGGCGGACCACCGGGGAGCTGTTTTTT.